The rows below give T cell receptor beta chains drawn from one sample of a study of blood T cell repertoires in COVID-19. The table came from immunoSEQ multiplex PCR; TCRdb's copy has only in-frame clones and leaves some out. Seen here are about 270,000 clones, around 93% observed once, and the top ten hold around 2.8%. The sequenced sample consisted of PBMCs or T cells enriched from blood (not recorded which). These receptor sequences come from a man in his forties or fifties who had been exposed to COVID-19. The CDR3 runs from the conserved cysteine through the conserved F or W. D genes are given only for firm matches. A row's size may be missing; if present it is once, few, many or a size class.

v_gene	abundance	j_gene	d_gene	CDR3aa	CDR3nt
TRBV10-3	NA	TRBJ2-7	TRBD1	CATGQGTYEQYF	TGTGCCACAGGACAGGGCACCTACGAGCAGTACTTC
TRBV6-6	NA	TRBJ2-1	TRBD1	CASSPRQGVSYNEQFF	TGTGCCAGCAGCCCCCGACAGGGGGTTTCCTACAATGAGCAGTTCTTC
TRBV5-4	NA	TRBJ1-2	NA	CASSSYRDNYGYTF	TGTGCCAGCAGCTCTTACAGGGACAACTATGGCTACACCTTC
TRBV7-9	NA	TRBJ1-1	NA	CASNPSGLRRDTEAFF	TGTGCCAGCAACCCGTCTGGATTGAGACGGGACACTGAAGCTTTCTTT
TRBV4-1	NA	TRBJ2-1	TRBD2	CASSQDGSGSSYNEQFF	TGCGCCAGCAGCCAAGATGGTAGCGGGAGCTCCTACAATGAGCAGTTCTTC
TRBV20-1	NA	TRBJ2-1	NA	CSAADFNEQFF	TGCAGCGCCGCGGACTTCAATGAGCAGTTCTTC
TRBV28	NA	TRBJ1-4	TRBD1	CASSRGTAGNEKLFF	TGTGCCAGCAGTCGCGGGACAGCCGGTAATGAAAAACTGTTTTTT
TRBV9	NA	TRBJ2-7	NA	CASSVEDNTYEQYF	TGTGCCAGCAGCGTAGAGGACAACACCTACGAGCAGTACTTC
TRBV14	NA	TRBJ1-2	NA	CASSQGLNYGYTF	TGTGCCAGCAGCCAGGGACTCAACTATGGCTACACCTTC
TRBV11-3	NA	TRBJ2-7	NA	CASSLPGEVYEQYF	TGTGCCAGCAGCCTCCCGGGAGAGGTCTACGAGCAGTACTTC
TRBV18	NA	TRBJ2-1	TRBD1	CASSPPIGTDNEQFF	TGTGCCAGCTCACCACCTATTGGGACAGACAATGAGCAGTTCTTC
TRBV5-1	NA	TRBJ1-4	TRBD1	CASSGTGGDEKLFF	TGCGCCAGCAGTGGGACAGGGGGAGATGAAAAACTGTTTTTT
TRBV19	once	TRBJ1-2	NA	CASSPAQDYGYTF	TGTGCCAGTAGTCCCGCACAAGACTATGGCTACACCTTC
TRBV4-1	NA	TRBJ2-1	TRBD2	CASSQESSGSINEQFF	TGCGCCAGCAGCCAAGAGTCTAGCGGGAGCATCAATGAGCAGTTCTTC
TRBV29-1	NA	TRBJ2-7	TRBD1	CSVRDRGSYEQYF	TGCAGCGTTCGGGACAGGGGCTCCTACGAGCAGTACTTC
TRBV5-1	NA	TRBJ1-6	NA	CASSLRRQESSYNSPLHF	TGCGCCAGCAGCTTGAGGAGACAGGAGAGCTCCTATAATTCACCCCTCCACTTT
TRBV7-2	NA	TRBJ2-1	TRBD2	CASSLVSAGVEEQFF	TGTGCCAGCAGCTTAGTATCAGCGGGAGTTGAGGAGCAGTTCTTC
TRBV14	NA	TRBJ1-1	NA	CASSQRSTEAFF	TGTGCCAGCAGCCAGAGGAGCACTGAAGCTTTCTTT
TRBV7-3	NA	TRBJ1-1	NA	CASSVTNTEAFF	TGTGCCAGCAGCGTCACTAACACTGAAGCTTTCTTT
TRBV5-4	NA	TRBJ2-7	NA	CASSLGGGRGGYEQYF	TGTGCCAGCAGCTTGGGCGGGGGCAGGGGAGGTTACGAGCAGTACTTC
TRBV27	NA	TRBJ2-7	TRBD2	CASSLSSLAGAYEQYF	TGTGCCAGCAGTTTATCATCACTAGCGGGAGCTTACGAGCAGTACTTC
TRBV7-6	NA	TRBJ1-4	NA	CASSSFLQGGNEKLFF	TGTGCCAGCAGCTCGTTTTTACAGGGCGGTAATGAAAAACTGTTTTTT
TRBV4-1	few	TRBJ1-1	NA	CASSQALSTTEAFF	TGCGCCAGCAGCCAAGCCCTTTCTACCACTGAAGCTTTCTTT
TRBV19	NA	TRBJ2-3	NA	CASKLGGGVSTDTQYF	TGTGCCAGTAAGCTGGGAGGGGGAGTTTCGACAGATACGCAGTATTTT
TRBV27	once	TRBJ2-7	NA	CASSLAVGRGEYEQYF	TGTGCCAGCAGTCTCGCCGTTGGCAGGGGTGAATACGAGCAGTACTTC
TRBV11-2	few	TRBJ1-2	TRBD1	CASSSGQGHGYTF	TGTGCCAGCAGCTCGGGACAGGGGCATGGCTACACCTTC
TRBV5-3	NA	TRBJ2-5	TRBD1	CARSLGDRRDGETQYF	TGTGCCAGAAGCTTAGGGGACAGGCGGGACGGAGAGACCCAGTACTTC
TRBV4-2	NA	TRBJ1-1	TRBD1	CASSRGQGALTEAFF	TGTGCCAGCAGCCGAGGACAGGGGGCCCTCACTGAAGCTTTCTTT
TRBV28	NA	TRBJ1-2	TRBD1	CASSLGQGHGYTF	TGTGCCAGCAGTTTAGGACAGGGCCATGGCTACACCTTC
TRBV19	NA	TRBJ2-2	NA	CASSIPDYRPGELFF	TGTGCCAGTAGTATCCCCGACTACCGTCCCGGGGAGCTGTTTTTT